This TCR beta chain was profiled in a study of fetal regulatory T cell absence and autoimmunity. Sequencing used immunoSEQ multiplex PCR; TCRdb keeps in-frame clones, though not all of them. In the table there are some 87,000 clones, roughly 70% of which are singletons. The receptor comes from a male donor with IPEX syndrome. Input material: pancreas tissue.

The DNA of the CDR3 is TGCAGTGCTAGATACGGTGAAAAACTGTTTTTT. This codes for CSARYGEKLFF. The V and J genes are TRBV20-1 and TRBJ1-4; D ambiguous. The CDR3 covers 11 residues. V lost 2 bases and J lost 7, with 5 bases in between. Germline assignment: CDR1 DFQATT and CDR2 SNEGSKA (reference sequence).